This T cell receptor (beta chain) is from a study of Tregs in tolerant kidney transplant recipients (dated by TCRdb to the late 2010s). Regarding the complete study: For bulk CFSE mixed lymphocyte reactions, CFSE-labeled recipient PBMCs were cocultured for roughly six days with irradiated donor PBMCs, after which the cells were stained for CD3/CD4/CD8 and FACS-sorted. Before combined kidney and bone marrow transplantation, this study identified donor-specific regulatory T cells using TCRbeta sequencing and then followed those same cells after transplant. TCRbeta repertoire sequencing was used in a few healthy controls to compare several ways of expanding Tregs specific for an allogeneic donor. What the work shows at the level of the full study, not this receptor alone: Biological reproducibility was not examined directly, but technical replication error appeared to be minimal. Because the study included only a small number of patients, the results must be confirmed in larger populations and under other immunosuppression protocols. The most biologically relevant and donor-specific TCRbeta repertoire appeared to be identified by expanding Tregs with activated donor B cells.

Blood from healthy controls was obtained either from healthy volunteers or as purchased buffy coats. Healthy control blood was processed to PBMCs by Ficoll density gradient and cryopreserved, and patient PBMCs were collected before and after transplant. Genomic DNA was extracted from sorted cells with the QIAGEN DNeasy Blood and Tissue Kit for TCRbeta CDR3 sequencing. High-throughput TCRbeta CDR3 sequencing was carried out commercially through immunoSEQ, with PCR amplification with bias correction and internal controls included. Regarding the original processing steps: A unique productive TCRbeta sequence was defined by the CDR3 nucleotide sequence when primers matched, and otherwise by the CDR3 amino acid sequence together with the Vbeta and Jbeta genes. A sequence was defined as donor-reactive if the sequence was expanded at least 5-fold in CFSE-low cells compared with unstimulated cells and had a frequency of at least 0.01% in CFSE-low cells. Repertoire divergence was quantified by Jensen-Shannon divergence calculated from the top 100 TCRbeta sequences ranked by frequency. For any sample with multiple sequencing runs, sorting error was corrected in each run separately before the runs were pooled. The immuneACCESS repertoire file appears here via TCRdb, limited to in-frame rearrangements. These files lack a portion of the clones; in checked studies, under half of the deficit traces to unresolved V genes, and the cause of the others is not known. D and trimming come from the DNA, and the V and J calls and clone size come from that table. The sample table shows thousands of clones, and approximately 45% are seen once. The ten largest clones represent over 5% of the sample.

Judged by its sample share, this clone qualifies as medium-sized (0.01 to 0.1%). Its antigen remains unidentified. The sample holds no much larger clone one base away, and base qualities are not on file. Including the terminal cysteine and phenylalanine, the CDR3 comprises 14 residues. The kept DNA is CDR3 alone, 42 bases in frame from the first base. The germline V and J ends show losses of 3 bases and 8 bases respectively, and no gene match explains 8 bases of the junction. The germline V gene (reference sequence) yields SGHNT for CDR1 and YYREEE for CDR2. The source is a human donor in good health. Material for sequencing was CD4+ T cells from blood cultured with allogeneic cells. This chain is built from TRBV5-4 and TRBJ1-1; the central 9 bases match TRBD1. The DNA sequence is as follows: TGTGCCAGCAGCTCATTCCGGGACAGGGAGGAAGCTTTCTTT. Translated, this is CASSSFRDREEAFF. The full variable domain, completed from the reference TRBV5-4 and TRBJ1-1 proteins outside the CDR3, reads ETGVTQSPTHLIKTRGQQVTLRCSSQSGHNTVSWYQQALGQGPQFIFQYYREEENGRGNFPPRFSGLQFPNYSSELNVNALELDDSALYLCASSSFRDREEAFFGQGTRLTVV.